The rows below give T cell receptor beta chains drawn from one sample of a study of regulatory T cells in long-lasting Graves disease. TCRdb reprocessed the multiplex PCR reads via MiXCR and lists one record per CDR3 protein. The table lists about 470,000 distinct CDR3 sequences, less than 25% of them singletons. Source: peripheral blood mononuclear cells (PBMCs), taken when the disease was refractory, from a patient treated with antithyroid drugs. Source of these receptors: a female donor with Graves disease. Each CDR3 is given with its conserved first and last residue. A D gene is named only where the DNA matches it firmly. The size field is filled for only some rows; it gives once, few, many or a size class.

V: TRBV7-9
J: TRBJ2-7
D: NA
size: many
DNA: TGTGCCAGCAGCCCTGGGGGGGGCTTCTACGAGCAGTACTTC
CDR3: CASSPGGGFYEQYF

V: TRBV2
J: TRBJ1-1
D: NA
size: many
DNA: TGTGCCAGCAGTGAAGCTTATATAGGGGAAACTGAAGCTTTCTTT
CDR3: CASSEAYIGETEAFF

V: TRBV7-2
J: TRBJ2-7
D: NA
size: few
DNA: TGTGCCAGCAGCTTAGACGGGGGGCAAGCCTACGAGCAGTACTTC
CDR3: CASSLDGGQAYEQYF

V: TRBV7-9
J: TRBJ1-4
D: NA
size: many
DNA: TGTGCCAGCAGCTCTTCCGGGACGTACAATGAAAAACTGTTTTTT
CDR3: CASSSSGTYNEKLFF

V: TRBV30
J: TRBJ1-1
D: NA
size: few
DNA: TGTGCCTGGAGTCAGGGACACCGGGGGCACACTGAAGCTTTCTTT
CDR3: CAWSQGHRGHTEAFF

V: TRBV30
J: TRBJ1-1
D: NA
size: NA
DNA: TGTGCCTGGAGTTCAGGAATGGACACTGAAGCTTTCTTT
CDR3: CAWSSGMDTEAFF

V: TRBV10-3
J: TRBJ2-7
D: TRBD1
size: many
DNA: TGTGCCATCAGGGGGACAGGGGGCCACGAGCAGTACTTC
CDR3: CAIRGTGGHEQYF

V: TRBV6-2/TRBV6-3
J: TRBJ2-7
D: NA
size: many
DNA: TGTGCCAGCAGCCCCCGGGTCCATTCCTACGAGCAGTACTTC
CDR3: CASSPRVHSYEQYF

V: TRBV29-1
J: TRBJ2-2
D: NA
size: few
DNA: TGCAGCGTTTCCCACCCTGTCGGGTTGGGGGAGCTGTTTTTT
CDR3: CSVSHPVGLGELFF

V: TRBV28
J: TRBJ2-7
D: TRBD2
size: many
DNA: TGTGCCAGCAGTTCCAGCGGGAGTCCTCTGGACGAGCAGTACTTC
CDR3: CASSSSGSPLDEQYF

V: TRBV4-1
J: TRBJ2-2
D: TRBD2
size: many
DNA: TGCGCCAGCAGCCCGGGACTAGCGAACACCGGGGAGCTGTTTTTT
CDR3: CASSPGLANTGELFF

V: TRBV20-1
J: TRBJ2-5
D: TRBD2
size: few
DNA: TGCAGTGCTACTTTAGCGGGTCGAGAGACCCAGTACTTC
CDR3: CSATLAGRETQYF

V: TRBV19
J: TRBJ2-4
D: NA
size: NA
DNA: TGTGCCAGTGGTGGCATAGCCAAAAACATTCAGTACTTC
CDR3: CASGGIAKNIQYF

V: TRBV7-7
J: TRBJ2-5
D: NA
size: few
DNA: TGTGCTAGCAGCGCTATGGGGGATGAGACCCAGTACTTC
CDR3: CASSAMGDETQYF

V: TRBV5-4
J: TRBJ2-2
D: NA
size: few
DNA: TGTGCCAGCACCTCCTCGGGAAGGACTCTTGGCGGGGAGCTGTTTTTT
CDR3: CASTSSGRTLGGELFF

V: TRBV12-3/TRBV12-4
J: TRBJ1-1
D: TRBD1
size: many
DNA: TGTGCCAGCAGTTTTTACAGGGGGACGAACACTGAAGCTTTCTTT
CDR3: CASSFYRGTNTEAFF

V: TRBV11-2
J: TRBJ1-1
D: NA
size: many
DNA: TGTGCCAGCAGCTTGTGGGGGGCGCGGAACACTGAAGCTTTCTTT
CDR3: CASSLWGARNTEAFF

V: TRBV7-8
J: TRBJ1-1
D: TRBD1
size: NA
DNA: TGTGCCAGCAGCTTTGTCACAGGGGGCTTTCTGGACACTGAAGCTTTCTTT
CDR3: CASSFVTGGFLDTEAFF